Each of the 19 T cell receptor beta chains below was sequenced from the same sample in a study of siplizumab effects on memory and regulatory T cells (dated by TCRdb to the late 2010s). Receptor amplification or capture employed the immunoSEQ multiplex PCR assay. The clones in this table, taken by TCRdb from immuneACCESS, are in-frame only. Not every clone is retained; where verified, under half of the shortfall comes from an unresolved V gene, and the cause of the rest is unknown. The sample table contains over 70,000 clones; only one count was recorded for 85% to 90% of them. The ten largest clonotypes hold more than 14% of the sample. What was sequenced was CD4+ T cells sorted from blood. The receptor source for this set is a human donor in good health.

This chain joins TRBV5-1 and TRBJ1-2; TRBD1 matches at 8 bases. V lost 0 bases and J lost 6; bases outside the gene matches: 1. Germline assignment: CDR1 SGHRS and CDR2 YFSETQ. This CDR3 has 13 amino acids. CDR3 coding DNA: TGCGCCAGCAGCTTGGCGGGACAGGATGGCTACACCTTC. This sequence encodes CASSLAGQDGYTF.

V and J are TRBV5-1 and TRBJ2-1; possible D gene TRBD2, 6 bases. The V gene lost 5 bases and the J gene lost 7 bases, with 13 bases spanning the gap. This CDR3 contains 13 residues. CDR1 and CDR2 (germline): SGHRS, YFSETQ. The CDR3 is CASRPGGRNEQFF. The CDR3 nucleotides read TGCGCCAGCAGGCCCGGGGGACGGAATGAGCAGTTCTTC.

The rearrangement links TRBV27 to TRBJ2-1, with 7 bases identical to TRBD1. The CDR3 totals 18 residues. Germline loops: CDR1 MNHEY, CDR2 SMNVEV (reference sequence). J gave up 7 bases and V 1 base, and 16 bases lay outside the gene matches. The CDR3 is CASSLWGQTQVIQNEQFF. The CDR3, as DNA: TGTGCCAGCAGTTTATGGGGACAGACACAGGTCATTCAGAATGAGCAGTTCTTC.

The chain couples TRBV5-1 to TRBJ2-3, with D maybe TRBD1 (5 bases). CDR1 and CDR2 from the germline V gene are SGHRS and YFSETQ. The CDR3 extends over 17 amino acids. The V end was cut by 0 bases, the J end by 0 bases, with 14 bases between. The CDR3 here is CASSLGGSQSSTDTQYF. CDR3 in DNA: TGCGCCAGCAGCTTGGGGGGCTCCCAATCTAGCACAGATACGCAGTATTTT. Combining the CDR3 with reference TRBV5-1 and TRBJ2-3 gives the whole variable domain KAGVTQTPRYLIKTRGQQVTLSCSPISGHRSVSWYQQTPGQGLQFLFEYFSETQRNKGNFPGRFSGRQFSNSRSEMNVSTLELGDSALYLCASSLGGSQSSTDTQYFGPGTRLTVL.

J is TRBJ2-7 and V is TRBV18, with D unclear. Germline V gene sequence: CDR1 KGHSH, CDR2 LQKENI. CDR3 size: 14 residues. Trimming shortened V by 2 bases and J by 0 bases, and 8 bases separated the two germline ends. CDR3 region: CASSPVLNSYEQYF. The DNA for the CDR3 is TGTGCCAGCTCACCAGTACTCAACTCCTACGAGCAGTACTTC.

This rearrangement joins TRBV29-1 to TRBJ2-3; D ambiguous. CDR3 length equals 16 residues. The germline CDR1 and CDR2 sequences are SQVTM and ANQGSEA. V was shortened by 1 base and J by 5 bases, with 19 bases between the two germline ends. The CDR3 sequence: CSVEARRIRVEDTQYF. CDR3 nucleotide sequence: TGCAGCGTTGAAGCAAGACGCATTAGAGTAGAAGATACGCAGTATTTT.

This chain joins TRBV4-3 and TRBJ1-2; 8 bases match TRBD1. J was trimmed by 7 bases and V by 1 base; bases with no gene match: 20. Germline V gene data show CDR1 as LGHNA and CDR2 as YSLEER. The CDR3 runs 19 residues. The DNA for the CDR3 is TGCGCCAGCAGCCAAGTAAGTGAATCCCGGGACAGGAGGCTCTCTGGCTACACCTTC. It specifies CASSQVSESRDRRLSGYTF.

This clone has only a few counts. The genes are TRBV30 and TRBJ2-1; 8 positions match TRBD2. The CDR3 covers 14 residues. Germline-derived CDR1 and CDR2 are GTSNPN and SVGIG (reference sequence). After removal of 2 bases from V and 7 bases from J, the junction contained 7 bases not matched to a gene. The CDR3 protein is CAWSLGLADNEQFF. For the CDR3, the DNA is TGTGCCTGGAGTTTAGGACTAGCAGATAATGAGCAGTTCTTC.

J is TRBJ2-7 and V is TRBV11-2, with D possibly called TRBD1 or TRBD2 (5 bases each). With 5 bases removed from V and 4 bases from J, the gap between germline ends came to 18 bases. Germline loops: CDR1 SGHAT, CDR2 FQNNGV. This CDR3 region has 15 residues. CDR3 loop: CASSARGTPSYEQYF. The DNA for the CDR3 is TGTGCCAGCAGCGCACGAGGGACGCCGAGTTACGAGCAGTACTTC.

This clone was counted a single time. The chain combines TRBV7-3 with TRBJ1-3; tentative D call: TRBD1 (5 bases). Germline CDR1 SGHTA, CDR2 FQGTGA. Trimming removed 2 bases from V and 4 bases from J, with 15 bases in between. The CDR3 covers 16 residues. DNA for the CDR3: TGTGCCAGCAGCTTACTAGTGGGACGGAGAGGAAACACCATATATTTT. Encoded protein: CASSLLVGRRGNTIYF. The full variable domain, completed using reference TRBV7-3 and TRBJ1-3, is GAGVSQTPSNKVTEKGKYVELRCDPISGHTALYWYRQSLGQGPEFLIYFQGTGAADDSGLPNDRFFAVRPEGSVSTLKIQRTERGDSAVYLCASSLLVGRRGNTIYFGEGSWLTVV.

CDR3 nucleotide sequence: TGTGCCACCAGCAGAGACTCAAGGCGTATGGAGACCCAGTACTTC. Translated, it gives CATSRDSRRMETQYF. The chain joins TRBV15 to TRBJ2-5; D remains ambiguous. CDR3 length equals 15 residues. Trimming took off 0 bases at V and 5 bases at J, with 13 bases between the two ends. CDR1 LNHNV and CDR2 YYDKDF come from the germline V gene (reference sequence).

In its sample, this clone was seen a few times. The chain couples TRBV10-3 to TRBJ2-5; no firm D call. The ends were cut back, 4 bases at V and 4 bases at J, with 10 bases in the middle. Looked up from germline, CDR1 is ENHRY and CDR2 is SYGVKD. This CDR3 is 13 amino acids long. CDR3 region: CAISAQEGETQYF. In DNA, the CDR3 is TGTGCCATCAGTGCCCAGGAAGGAGAGACCCAGTACTTC.

V and J are TRBV18 and TRBJ2-5, with 7 bases identical to TRBD2. The germline V gene encodes CDR1 KGHSH and CDR2 LQKENI. The length of the CDR3 is 14 residues. With V trimmed by 6 bases and J by 3 bases, 7 bases remained unmatched. In DNA, the CDR3 is TGTGCCAGCTCCAGGACTAGGGAGGAAGAGACCCAGTACTTC. It is translated as CASSRTREEETQYF.

The CDR3 loop reads CASSELQGNQPQHF. In DNA, the CDR3 is TGTGCCAGCAGTGAATTACAGGGTAATCAGCCCCAGCATTTT. This sequence joins TRBV6-1 and TRBJ1-5, with D tentatively TRBD1 (6 bases). Trimming left V 2 bases short and J 4 bases short, with 9 bases between. The CDR3 consists of 14 residues. CDR1 and CDR2 (germline): MNHNS, SASEGT.

About this clone: One junction end does not reproduce the germline sequence, and a read error may be involved. The chain uses TRBV7-7 and TRBJ2-5; 8 nucleotides agree with TRBD1. The CDR3 totals 13 residues. Germline lookup yields CDR1 SSHAT and CDR2 FNYEAQ (reference sequence). The chain's CDR3 is CASSWTGLETQYF. CDR3 nucleotides: TGTGCTAGCAGCTGGACAGGGTTGGAGACCCAGTACTTC.

As to this clone: Its ends do not fully match the called genes, so a read error is possible. The V gene is TRBV7-8, the J gene TRBJ2-5, with TRBD2 identical over 10 bases. The CDR3 contains 15 residues. From germline, CDR1 is SGHVS and CDR2 FQNEAQ. The DNA for the CDR3 is TGTACCAGCAGCTTAGGGCTAGCGGGAGTTGAGACCCAGTACTTC. Translating it yields CTSSLGLAGVETQYF.

This clone was seen a single time. CDR3 in DNA: TGCGCCAGCACCATGGACGGAAACACCGGGGAGCTGTTTTTT. This codes for CASTMDGNTGELFF. J is TRBJ2-2 and V is TRBV10-2; unclear D gene. Trimming took off 7 bases at V and 2 bases at J, with 11 bases between the two ends. This CDR3 region has 14 residues. The germline gives CDR1 WSHSY, CDR2 SAAADI.

The rearrangement joins TRBV2 to TRBJ2-1, with 8 bases identical to TRBD2. The ends lost 7 bases at V and 10 bases at J; junction bases unmatched: 9. The germline CDR1 and CDR2 sequences are SNHLY and FYNNEI. The CDR3 is 13 residues long. CDR3 protein: CASTREGPREQFF. The CDR3 DNA sequence: TGTGCCAGCACCCGGGAGGGTCCCCGGGAGCAGTTCTTC.

J is TRBJ2-2 and V is TRBV10-3, with D unclear. Germline loops: CDR1 ENHRY, CDR2 SYGVKD. V was trimmed by 4 bases and J by 3 bases, leaving 12 bases between them. This CDR3 is 15 amino acids long. The CDR3 DNA reads TGTGCCATCAGTGGGAGATCCCGGGACACCGGGGAGCTGTTTTTT. Translated, it gives CAISGRSRDTGELFF.